Detailed here is one T cell receptor beta chain. Its antigen is unidentified. Researchers ran the PCR with 60 Vbeta and 13 Jbeta primers. Assay used: immunoSEQ multiplex PCR; TCRdb lists only in-frame clones, some missing. Of approximately 150,000 clones listed, 65% to 85% are singletons. Unmatched junction bases numbered 3, after V lost 5 bases and J lost 4 bases. Germline CDR1 is SGHRS and CDR2 is YFSETQ. The CDR3 runs to 13 residues. The data were taken from a study of cytomegalovirus exposure and HLA in healthy donors. Study-level information: Among some 400 genotyped donors, about 83% fell in the Caucasian-associated ancestry cluster. Study-level findings and limits: HLA restriction was apparent for most CMV-associated TCR beta chains in a later analysis. Later analysis suggested links between common viral pathogens and several top significant clusters.

Healthy people donating bone marrow made up the donors. The specimen was PBMCs. The receptor was isolated from a male donor in good health and CMV-seronegative. This rearrangement joins TRBV5-1 to TRBJ1-3, with 7 positions matching TRBD1. As DNA, the CDR3 is TGCGCCAGCAGAACGGACAGGGGAAACACCATATATTTT. This encodes CASRTDRGNTIYF.